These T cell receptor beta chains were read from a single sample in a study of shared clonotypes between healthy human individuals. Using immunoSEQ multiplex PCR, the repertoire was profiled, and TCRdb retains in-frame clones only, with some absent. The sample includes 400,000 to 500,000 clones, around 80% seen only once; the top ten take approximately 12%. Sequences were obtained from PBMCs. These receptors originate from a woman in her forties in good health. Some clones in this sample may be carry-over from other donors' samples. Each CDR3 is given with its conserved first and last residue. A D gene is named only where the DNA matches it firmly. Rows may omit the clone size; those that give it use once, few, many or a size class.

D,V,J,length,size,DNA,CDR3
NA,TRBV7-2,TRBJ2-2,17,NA,TGTGCCAGCAGCTTAGCGGGGAGACTCCCTGACACCGGGGAGCTGTTTTTT,CASSLAGRLPDTGELFF
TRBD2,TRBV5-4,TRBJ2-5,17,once,TGTGCCAGCAGCTTACCGGGACTAGCGGGAGGTGGGGAGACCCAGTACTTC,CASSLPGLAGGGETQYF
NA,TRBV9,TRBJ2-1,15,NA,TGTGCCAGCAGCGTAGACGGGGGAACGGGCAATGAGCAGTTCTTC,CASSVDGGTGNEQFF
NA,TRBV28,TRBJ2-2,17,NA,TGTGCCAGCAGTTTCCGGCCTACCCTCGGCAACACCGGGGAGCTGTTTTTT,CASSFRPTLGNTGELFF
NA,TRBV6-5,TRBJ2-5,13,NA,TGTGCCAGCAGCCGGGGGGCGCGCGAGACCCAGTACTTC,CASSRGARETQYF
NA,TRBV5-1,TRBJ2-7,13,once,TGCGCCAGCAGCTATAGTGGTTCTACCGAGCAGTACTTC,CASSYSGSTEQYF
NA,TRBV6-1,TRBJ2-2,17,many,TGTGCCAGCAGTGGACATTACAGGGACCTAAACACCGGGGAGCTGTTTTTT,CASSGHYRDLNTGELFF
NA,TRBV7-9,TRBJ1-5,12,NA,TGTGCCAGCAGCTTGGGGAGTCAGCCCCAGCATTTT,CASSLGSQPQHF
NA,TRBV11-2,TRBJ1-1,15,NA,TGTGCCAGCAGCGTAAACCGCCAGCCGAACACTGAAGCTTTCTTT,CASSVNRQPNTEAFF
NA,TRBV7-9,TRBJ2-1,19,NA,TGTGCCAGCAGCCCAAGAGCCCCCGACTCCAAGAGCTCCTACAATGAGCAGTTCTTC,CASSPRAPDSKSSYNEQFF
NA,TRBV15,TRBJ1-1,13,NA,TGTGCCACCAGCAGAAAGGGGGACACTGAAGCTTTCTTT,CATSRKGDTEAFF
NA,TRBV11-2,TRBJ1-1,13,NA,TGTGCCAGCAGCTTAGATCTGTCTATAGTAGCTTTCTTT,CASSLDLSIVAFF
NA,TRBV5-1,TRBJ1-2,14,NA,TGCGCCAGCAGCTTGGCGGTCAATAACTATGGCTACACCTTC,CASSLAVNNYGYTF
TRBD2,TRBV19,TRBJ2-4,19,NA,TGTGCCAGTAGTATAAGGGCGGGAGGGCCTTCAGGGGCCAAAAACATTCAGTACTTC,CASSIRAGGPSGAKNIQYF
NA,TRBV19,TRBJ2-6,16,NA,TGTGCCAGTAGTATAGTATCCATCTCTGGGGCCAACGTCCTGACTTTC,CASSIVSISGANVLTF
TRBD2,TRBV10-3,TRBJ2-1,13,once,TGTGCCACCGGACTAGCGGGAATGAATGAGCAGTTCTTC,CATGLAGMNEQFF
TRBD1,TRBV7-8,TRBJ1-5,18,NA,TGTGCCAGCAGCTTAGCTTTAGGGGGCCAGGACATCAATCAGCCCCAGCATTTT,CASSLALGGQDINQPQHF
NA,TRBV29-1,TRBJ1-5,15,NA,TGCAGCGTTGTTCAGGGGATAGTTGGCAATCAGCCCCAGCATTTT,CSVVQGIVGNQPQHF
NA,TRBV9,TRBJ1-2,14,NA,TGTGCCAGCAGCCCCTACGGGCAGGCGGGCGGCTACACCTTC,CASSPYGQAGGYTF
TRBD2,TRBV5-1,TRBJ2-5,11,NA,TGCGCCAGCAGCTGGGGAGGGTCCCAGTACTTC,CASSWGGSQYF
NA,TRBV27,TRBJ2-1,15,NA,TGTGCCAGCAGTTCACCCTTTAGGACTATCAATGAGCAGTTCTTC,CASSSPFRTINEQFF
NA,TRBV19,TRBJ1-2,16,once,TGTGCCAGTAGTACAGGGACCGCCACTACTAACTATGGCTACACCTTC,CASSTGTATTNYGYTF
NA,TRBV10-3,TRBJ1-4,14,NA,TGTGCCATCAGTGTGGGAGGGCCGGAGGAAAAACTGTTTTTT,CAISVGGPEEKLFF